These 22 T cell receptor beta chains came from one sample sequenced in a study of Ad26.COV2.S vaccination and SARS-CoV-2 variants. Profiling relied on immunoSEQ multiplex PCR, and the TCRdb table lists in-frame clones only, not all of them. This repertoire shows about 350,000 clones, under 95% found once; its top ten account for 3.9%. The specimen was peripheral blood, collected after recovery from COVID-19. Receptors originate from a human donor who had recovered from COVID-19.

This clone showed up just once. The chain combines TRBV7-3 with TRBJ2-5; 8 bases fit TRBD2. The CDR3 extends over 15 amino acids. V lost 5 bases to trimming and J lost 5 bases; unmatched junction nucleotides: 10. Germline V gene lookup returns CDR1 SGHTA and CDR2 FQGTGA. As DNA, the CDR3 is TGTGCCAGCAGCAAAAATAGCGGGGTGGGGGAGACCCAGTACTTC. It yields the protein CASSKNSGVGETQYF.

The V call is TRBV4-1, the J call TRBJ1-1; D ambiguous. Germline V gene sequence: CDR1 MGHRA, CDR2 YSYEKL. Trimming took 0 bases from V and 1 from J, leaving 3 bases between them. CDR3 length equals 13 residues. The CDR3 sequence: CASSQDTNTEAFF. The CDR3 DNA follows: TGCGCCAGCAGCCAAGATACGAACACTGAAGCTTTCTTT.

V gene TRBV7-2 combines with J gene TRBJ2-3, with TRBD2 matching 12 bases. The CDR3 runs 15 residues. The germline V gene encodes CDR1 SGHTA and CDR2 FQGNSA. Germline trimming cut 5 bases from V and 3 bases from J; bases unmatched to any gene: 3. The CDR3 sequence is CASSQTSGGTDTQYF. The CDR3 nucleotides read TGTGCCAGCAGCCAAACTAGCGGGGGGACAGATACGCAGTATTTT.

This clone was recorded once. The rearrangement links TRBV19 to TRBJ1-2; a weak D match, TRBD1 (5 bases). In germline, CDR1 is LNHDA, CDR2 SQIVND (reference sequence). The V and J ends lost 1 base and 2 bases respectively, with 11 bases between them. CDR3 size: 15 residues. The CDR3 reads CASSIATGLNYGYTF. CDR3 bases: TGTGCCAGTAGTATAGCAACGGGACTGAACTATGGCTACACCTTC.

The V gene is TRBV14, the J gene TRBJ1-6; 9 positions agree with TRBD1. Losses at the gene ends were 0 bases for V and 7 bases for J; bases not matched to a gene: 4. CDR3 length: 16 residues. Germline assignment: CDR1 SGHDN and CDR2 FVKESK. The CDR3 DNA sequence: TGTGCCAGCAGCCAAGAGGACAGGGGTTTGAATTCACCCCTCCACTTT. This encodes CASSQEDRGLNSPLHF. The full variable domain, completed using reference TRBV14 and TRBJ1-6, is EAGVTQFPSHSVIEKGQTVTLRCDPISGHDNLYWYRRVMGKEIKFLLHFVKESKQDESGMPNNRFLAERTGGTYSTLKVQPAELEDSGVYFCASSQEDRGLNSPLHFGNGTRLTVT.

This chain uses TRBV7-2 with TRBJ1-2; D gene unclear. This CDR3 has 14 residues. CDR1 SGHTA and CDR2 FQGNSA come from the germline V gene. The V end lost 2 bases, the J end lost 4 bases, and 11 bases lay between the germline ends. The CDR3 sequence: CASSLQDTIYGYTF. CDR3 DNA sequence: TGTGCCAGCAGCTTACAAGACACCATCTATGGCTACACCTTC.

The chain couples TRBV29-1 to TRBJ1-4; 10 bases are shared with TRBD1. This CDR3 is built from 13 residues. Trimming removed 4 bases from V and 7 bases from J; junction bases left unmatched: 3. The germline gives CDR1 SQVTM, CDR2 ANQGSEA. The CDR3 loop is CSVAGTGAEKLFF. The CDR3 DNA follows: TGCAGCGTTGCCGGGACAGGGGCTGAAAAACTGTTTTTT.

The table lists this clone with a count of one. The CDR3 loop reads CASSGLGREYGYTF. CDR3 DNA: TGTGCCAGCTCAGGCCTGGGGCGGGAGTATGGCTACACCTTC. The chain links TRBV18 to TRBJ1-2, with D possibly matching TRBD1 (5 bases). The germline V and J ends were trimmed by 5 bases and 5 bases, with 15 bases remaining between them. The CDR3 runs to 14 residues. Germline V gene sequence: CDR1 KGHSH, CDR2 LQKENI.

Only one count was recorded for this clone. V is TRBV27 and J is TRBJ2-7, with 9 bases identical to TRBD1. In germline, CDR1 is MNHEY, CDR2 SMNVEV (reference sequence). Trimming removed 3 bases from V and 3 bases from J; junction bases left unmatched: 6. The CDR3 is 15 residues long. CDR3 protein: CASSFGTGPNYEQYF. The CDR3, as DNA: TGTGCCAGCAGTTTCGGGACAGGGCCAAACTACGAGCAGTACTTC.

This chain links TRBV12-5 with TRBJ2-1; 9 bases agree with TRBD2. Germline-derived CDR1 and CDR2 are LGHNT and FRNRAP. After removal of 9 bases from V and 9 bases from J, the junction contained 12 bases not matched to a gene. This CDR3 has 14 amino acids. Written as DNA, the CDR3 is TGTGCTAGCCGGAGCGCGGGGGGGCTTTTTGAGCAGTTCTTC. It codes for CASRSAGGLFEQFF.

The CDR3 bases are TGTGCCAGCAGTTCTGTCCTTTACGAGCAGTACTTC. Translation gives CASSSVLYEQYF. The chain is built from TRBV6-2 or TRBV6-3 and TRBJ2-7; D is ambiguous. The length of the CDR3 is 12 residues. V lost 4 bases and J 4 bases, leaving 8 bases between the germline ends. Germline V CDR1 and CDR2: MNHEY, SVGEGT.

Remarks on this clone: At the DNA level, this CDR3 is encoded by other sequences in the same sample as well. J is TRBJ1-2 and V is TRBV5-1, with D maybe TRBD1 (6 bases). The CDR3 has 12 residues. Trimming cost V 4 bases and J 4 bases, with 8 bases left between them. Per the germline V gene, CDR1 is SGHRS and CDR2 is YFSETQ. CDR3 bases: TGCGCCAGCAGCCTGGACAGCTATGGCTACACCTTC. Its protein product is CASSLDSYGYTF. The whole variable domain, remainder taken from reference TRBV5-1 and TRBJ1-2, is KAGVTQTPRYLIKTRGQQVTLSCSPISGHRSVSWYQQTPGQGLQFLFEYFSETQRNKGNFPGRFSGRQFSNSRSEMNVSTLELGDSALYLCASSLDSYGYTFGSGTRLTVV.

This sequence joins TRBV6-2 or TRBV6-3 and TRBJ2-5; D possibly corresponds to TRBD1 (6 bases). The germline V gene encodes CDR1 MNHEY and CDR2 SVGEGT. The CDR3 has 14 residues. Trimming shortened V by 5 bases and J by 5 bases, and 15 bases separated the two germline ends. This CDR3 reads CASSNTGIWETQYF. CDR3 DNA sequence: TGTGCCAGCAGTAACACAGGGATTTGGGAGACCCAGTACTTC.

V usage is TRBV19 and J usage is TRBJ1-2; 10 nucleotides align to TRBD1. The CDR3 has 15 residues. Germline CDR1 is LNHDA and CDR2 is SQIVND (reference sequence). V shed 7 bases, J shed 3 bases, and the junction held 8 bases outside the gene matches. CDR3 coding DNA: TGTGCCAGTAAAGATGACAGGGGGCCGGACTATGGCTACACCTTC. It codes for CASKDDRGPDYGYTF.

The J gene is TRBJ1-5, the V gene TRBV9; D gene unclear. The CDR3 contains 13 residues. V was pared by 0 bases and J by 5 bases, with 6 bases between. Germline CDR1 SGDLS, CDR2 YYNGEE. The CDR3 DNA follows: TGTGCCAGCAGCGTAGGAGGGTATCAGCCCCAGCATTTT. Translation: CASSVGGYQPQHF.

The chain's CDR3 is CASSVTRANEKLFF. The CDR3 nucleotides read TGTGCCAGCAGTGTAACTAGGGCTAATGAAAAACTGTTTTTT. The rearrangement joins TRBV27 to TRBJ1-4; D not resolved. The V end was cut by 5 bases, the J end by 3 bases, with 10 bases between. CDR3 size: 14 residues. Germline V gene sequence: CDR1 MNHEY, CDR2 SMNVEV (reference sequence).

This chain connects TRBV6-4 to TRBJ1-6; no clear D gene. Looked up from germline, CDR1 is MRHNA and CDR2 is SNTAGT. V dropped 2 bases and J dropped 7 bases, with 6 bases sitting between them. The CDR3 length is 13 residues. The CDR3 spells CASSDMMNSPLHF. The CDR3 region has the DNA TGTGCCAGCAGTGACATGATGAATTCACCCCTCCACTTT.

The rearrangement links TRBV7-9 to TRBJ2-7; either TRBD1 or TRBD2 may supply D (5 bases each). The CDR3 length is 14 residues. Trimming left V 1 base short and J 5 bases short, with 12 bases between. Germline-derived CDR1 and CDR2 are SEHNR and FQNEAQ (reference sequence). Here the CDR3 DNA reads TGTGCCAGCAGCTTAGTTCAGGGAGCCAACGAGCAGTACTTC. This gives the protein CASSLVQGANEQYF. The whole variable domain, filled in from reference TRBV7-9 and TRBJ2-7, reads DTGVSQNPRHKITKRGQNVTFRCDPISEHNRLYWYRQTLGQGPEFLTYFQNEAQLEKSRLLSDRFSAERPKGSFSTLEIQRTEQGDSAMYLCASSLVQGANEQYFGPGTRLTVT.

This chain links TRBV6-5 with TRBJ1-2; the match to TRBD1 covers 7 bases. This CDR3 has 14 amino acids. V gave up 6 bases and J gave up 2 bases; unmatched junction bases: 6. Germline CDR1 reads MNHEY; CDR2 reads SVGAGI. In DNA form, the CDR3 reads TGTGCCAGCAGCGCGACAGGGCACAACTATGGCTACACCTTC. Its protein is CASSATGHNYGYTF.

Remarks on this clone: Other nucleotide sequences in the sample specify the same CDR3. This chain uses TRBV5-1 with TRBJ2-3; D not resolved. CDR1 SGHRS and CDR2 YFSETQ come from the germline V gene. The CDR3 consists of 15 residues. V lost 0 bases and J 0 bases, leaving 8 bases between the germline ends. The DNA for the CDR3 is TGCGCCAGCAGCTTGGGAGGAGTCAGCACAGATACGCAGTATTTT. Its protein product is CASSLGGVSTDTQYF.

V gene TRBV7-9 combines with J gene TRBJ2-3; D is perhaps TRBD2 (6 bases). The germline gives CDR1 SEHNR, CDR2 FQNEAQ (reference sequence). Trimming removed 5 bases at V and 0 bases at J, with 15 bases between. The CDR3 length is 16 residues. The DNA for the CDR3 is TGTGCCAGCAGCCCCTTAAGTGGGACTAGCACAGATACGCAGTATTTT. It codes for CASSPLSGTSTDTQYF.

The rearrangement links TRBV6-5 to TRBJ1-5; D is ambiguous. V lost 7 bases to trimming and J lost 2 bases, with 12 bases between them. The germline V gene encodes CDR1 MNHEY and CDR2 SVGAGI. This CDR3 contains 14 residues. The CDR3 DNA sequence: TGTGCCAGCACCAAACTATATGGCAATCAGCCCCAGCATTTT. It is translated as CASTKLYGNQPQHF.